The subject of this entry is one T cell receptor beta chain. The data belong to a study of blood T cell repertoires in COVID-19. The CDR3 is 19 amino acids. The germline CDR1 and CDR2 sequences are SGHTA and FQGTGA. Trimming took 6 bases from V and 0 from J; bases not matched to a gene: 17. Sequencing used immunoSEQ multiplex PCR; TCRdb keeps in-frame clones, though not all of them. In the table there are 200,000 to 300,000 clones, 87% of which are singletons. The TCR sequence derives from a man between 18 and 29 years old with active or convalescent COVID-19. This rearrangement joins TRBV7-3 to TRBJ1-1, with 9 bases matching TRBD1. Sequencing was done on a sample of peripheral blood. CDR3 amino acids: CASSYGQGRLLPLNTEAFF. Here the CDR3 DNA reads TGTGCCAGCAGTTACGGACAGGGGCGGTTACTTCCCTTGAACACTGAAGCTTTCTTT. The complete variable domain, with remaining parts taken from reference TRBV7-3 and TRBJ1-1, reads GAGVSQTPSNKVTEKGKYVELRCDPISGHTALYWYRQSLGQGPEFLIYFQGTGAADDSGLPNDRFFAVRPEGSVSTLKIQRTERGDSAVYLCASSYGQGRLLPLNTEAFFGQGTRLTVV.